The rows below give T cell receptor beta chains drawn from one sample of a study of CD8 T cells in Susac syndrome. TCRdb redid the calling of the immunoSEQ multiplex PCR reads with MiXCR, one entry per CDR3 protein. The repertoire holds roughly 400,000 distinct CDR3 sequences, with around 85% as singletons. Sequencing was carried out using CD8+ T cells from PBMCs. The receptors derive from a human donor with multiple sclerosis. Both conserved end residues are part of each CDR3. Clone size is not always given. Where it is, it says once, few, many or a class for expanded clones.

j_call	v_call	clone_size	cdr3_aa
TRBJ1-5	TRBV6-1	few	CASTSGPYSNQPQHF
TRBJ1-1	TRBV20-1	-	CSARGWDRENLGGAEAFF
TRBJ1-1	TRBV20-1	-	CSARYQGLGTEAFF
TRBJ2-1	TRBV29-1	-	CSVVDQSSYNEQFF
TRBJ1-2	TRBV27	-	CASSPRGQGYGYTF
TRBJ2-1	TRBV4-1	once	CASSHQGYNEQFF
TRBJ2-1	TRBV27	-	CASSVTGGPYNEQFF
TRBJ1-4	TRBV13	once	CASSSSEGHEKLFF
TRBJ1-1	TRBV5-1	-	CASSLALIGQLHTEAFF
TRBJ2-1	TRBV7-7	-	CASSKRGQYEQFF